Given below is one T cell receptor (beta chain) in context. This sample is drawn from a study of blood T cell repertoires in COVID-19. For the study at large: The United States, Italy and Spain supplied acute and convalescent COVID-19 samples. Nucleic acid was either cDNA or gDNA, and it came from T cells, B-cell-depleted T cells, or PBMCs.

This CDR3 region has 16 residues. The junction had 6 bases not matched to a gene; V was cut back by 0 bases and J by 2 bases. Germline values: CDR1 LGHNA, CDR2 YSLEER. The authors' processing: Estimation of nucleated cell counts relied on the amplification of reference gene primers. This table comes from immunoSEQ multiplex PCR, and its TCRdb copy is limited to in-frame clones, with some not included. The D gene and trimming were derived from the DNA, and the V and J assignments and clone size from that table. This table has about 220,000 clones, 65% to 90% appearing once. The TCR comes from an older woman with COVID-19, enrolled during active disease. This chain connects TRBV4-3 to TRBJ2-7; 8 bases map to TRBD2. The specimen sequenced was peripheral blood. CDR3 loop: CASSQDRGGSTYEQYF. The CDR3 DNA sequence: TGCGCCAGCAGCCAAGATCGGGGGGGATCCACCTACGAGCAGTACTTC.